This TCR beta chain comes out of a study of cytomegalovirus exposure and HLA in healthy donors. PCR involved 60 Vbeta and 13 Jbeta primers. In the original workflow: About 9.9 million of the roughly 77 million unique TCR beta chains counted in a later analysis were shared. TCRdb keeps only in-frame clones here, not all; method: immunoSEQ multiplex PCR. V and J calls and clone size follow that table, whereas D and trimming were derived from the DNA. The top ten clones hold roughly 3% of a sample with about 200,000 clones, around 77% of them seen once. On this clone itself: Antigen unknown.

Germline lookup yields CDR1 GTSNPN and CDR2 SVGIG (reference sequence). Trimming took 0 bases from V and 6 from J, leaving 13 bases between them. CDR3 length: 14 amino acids. Overall study results and limits: In a later analysis, DRB1 alleles had the most associated TCRs; HLA-C alleles the fewest. The study designated roughly 150 TCR beta chains cytomegalovirus-associated. In an earlier analysis, most TCR beta V segments were productive about 87% or about 30% of the time.

The receptor was isolated from a woman in her twenties or thirties in good health and CMV-seronegative. This chain joins TRBV30 and TRBJ2-3, with D perhaps matching TRBD1 (5 bases). The source material was PBMCs. The CDR3 DNA reads as TGTGCCTGGAGTGTGGGGCTAGTTTCGGATACGCAGTATTTT. Amino acids: CAWSVGLVSDTQYF.